The entry below describes one TCR beta chain. The entry originates in a study of blood T cell repertoires in COVID-19. Across the study: Acute and convalescent COVID-19 specimens originated in the United States, Italy and Spain.

CDR3 length: 13 residues. Germline V gene lookup returns CDR1 WNHNN and CDR2 SYGVQD (reference sequence). V lost 3 bases and J 5 bases, leaving 11 bases between the germline ends. Libraries were prepared by immunoSEQ multiplex PCR; TCRdb keeps only in-frame clonotypes and omits some of them. The sample shows some 200,000 clones, over 80% of them seen only once. This TCR was sampled from a woman between 35 and 50 years old with acute or convalescent COVID-19. V and J are TRBV10-1 and TRBJ2-7; D perhaps matches TRBD2 (6 bases). Sequencing input: peripheral blood. This CDR3 reads CASSDGTGDEQYF. The CDR3 DNA sequence: TGCGCCAGCAGTGATGGAACGGGAGACGAGCAGTACTTC.